The 24 T cell receptor beta chains presented below share a single source sample, sequenced in a study of identical twins. TCRdb re-called the 5' RACE reads through MiXCR, storing one row per CDR3 protein. The sample holds about 530,000 distinct CDR3 sequences, about 15% seen once. A further study also used this sample, focusing on yellow fever vaccine responses in identical twins.

What was sequenced was CD4+ T cells sorted from blood. These receptors all come from a woman under 30 in good health.

This clonotype occurred a few times. The rearrangement uses TRBV5-4 and TRBJ2-7; D possibly matches TRBD1 or TRBD2 (5 bases each). Germline-derived CDR1 and CDR2 are SGHNT and YYREEE (reference sequence). Trimming left V 4 bases short and J 5 bases short, with 13 bases between. The CDR3 totals 13 residues. CDR3 loop: CASSRDRAHEQYV. The CDR3 region has the DNA TGTGCCAGCAGCCGGGACCGAGCCCACGAGCAGTACGTC.

This chain uses TRBV18 with TRBJ2-7, with D possibly TRBD2 on 5 matching bases. Trimming stripped 2 bases from V and 9 bases from J, with 14 bases between. The CDR3 sequence is 13 residues long. The germline V gene has CDR1 KGHSH and CDR2 LQKENI. CDR3: CASSPGPRGAQYF. DNA of the CDR3: TGTGCCAGCTCACCAGGACCCCGGGGTGCGCAGTACTTC.

The gene calls are TRBV20-1 and TRBJ1-6; D might be TRBD1 (5 bases). The CDR3 sequence is 14 residues long. V lost 0 bases and J 4 bases, leaving 7 bases between the germline ends. CDR1 and CDR2 from the germline V gene are DFQATT and SNEGSKA (reference sequence). The CDR3 reads CSARDQGYNSPLHF. For the CDR3, the DNA is TGCAGTGCTAGAGACCAGGGATATAATTCACCCCTCCACTTT.

This chain uses TRBV20-1 with TRBJ2-3, with 11 bases matching TRBD1. Germline CDR1 reads DFQATT; CDR2 reads SNEGSKA (reference sequence). This CDR3 contains 15 residues. The trim removed 6 bases at V and 5 bases at J, leaving 10 bases unmatched. The DNA of the CDR3 is TGCAGTGCGGCAACCTCCGGGACAGGGGGAGATACGCAGTATTTT. Its translation is CSAATSGTGGDTQYF.

Comments on this clonotype: The junction departs from germline at one end; a sequencing error may be responsible. This chain connects TRBV2 to TRBJ2-3; 10 bases line up with TRBD2. In germline, CDR1 is SNHLY, CDR2 FYNNEI. This CDR3 is built from 18 residues. The CDR3 here is CTSSSQTLTSGMSDTQYF. The CDR3 nucleotides read TGTACCAGCAGTTCCCAAACCCTCACTAGCGGGATGTCAGATACGCAGTATTTT. The whole variable domain, filled in from reference TRBV2 and TRBJ2-3, reads EPEVTQTPSHQVTQMGQEVILRCVPISNHLYFYWYRQILGQKVEFLVSFYNNEISEKSEIFDDQFSVERPDGSNFTLKIRSTKLEDSAMYFCTSSSQTLTSGMSDTQYFGPGTRLTVL.

This clonotype appeared a few times. The chain has TRBV7-9 and TRBJ2-7; TRBD2 agrees at 8 bases. The CDR3 is 16 residues long. Germline V lookup: CDR1 SEHNR, CDR2 FQNEAQ (reference sequence). Germline trimming cut 2 bases from V and 5 bases from J; bases unmatched to any gene: 11. CDR3 sequence reads: CASSLLGGAGVDEQYF. The CDR3, as DNA: TGTGCCAGCAGCTTATTAGGGGGAGCGGGAGTGGACGAGCAGTACTTC.

The chain joins TRBV20-1 to TRBJ1-2; D is ambiguous. Germline lookup yields CDR1 DFQATT and CDR2 SNEGSKA (reference sequence). V was shortened by 5 bases and J by 4 bases, with 14 bases between the two germline ends. The CDR3 is made up of 13 amino acids. This CDR3 is CSAPPETFYGYTF. In DNA, the CDR3 is TGCAGTGCTCCTCCGGAAACCTTCTATGGCTACACCTTC.

This clonotype appeared a single time. The chain couples TRBV3-1 to TRBJ1-1, with no clear D. V lost 1 base, J lost 10 bases, and 10 bases lay in between. Germline V gene lookup returns CDR1 LGHDT and CDR2 YNNKEL (reference sequence). The CDR3 totals 12 residues. The CDR3, as DNA: TGTGCCAGCAGCCAAGCCATAGGGCGAGCTTTCTTT. Its protein is CASSQAIGRAFF.

This sequence joins TRBV12-3 or TRBV12-4 and TRBJ2-1, with a tentative D call TRBD2 (5 bases). This CDR3 is built from 17 residues. Trimming removed 0 bases at V and 0 bases at J, with 12 bases between. The CDR3: CASSLAQASFSYNEQFF. The DNA for the CDR3 is TGTGCCAGCAGTTTAGCGCAAGCTAGCTTCTCCTACAATGAGCAGTTCTTC.

This clonotype has more than one count but fewer than ten. The chain uses TRBV20-1 and TRBJ2-1, with 9 bases lining up with TRBD2. Per the germline V gene, CDR1 is DFQATT and CDR2 is SNEGSKA (reference sequence). The V and J ends lost 3 bases and 3 bases, in that order; junction bases with no gene match: 9. The length of the CDR3 is 16 residues. CDR3 amino acids: CSARKSGLAVYNEQFF. CDR3 DNA sequence: TGCAGTGCTAGGAAATCGGGACTAGCAGTCTACAATGAGCAGTTCTTC.

This clonotype was counted ten times or more. The chain is built from TRBV12-3 or TRBV12-4 and TRBJ2-5, with D maybe TRBD2 (5 bases). V was shortened by 4 bases and J by 5 bases, with 17 bases between the two germline ends. The CDR3 runs to 15 residues. The CDR3 reads CASSSHGSWRETQYF. As DNA, the CDR3 is TGTGCCAGCAGTTCGCACGGTTCCTGGAGGGAGACCCAGTACTTC.

This sequence joins TRBV5-4 and TRBJ2-7; TRBD1 agrees at 7 bases. This CDR3 is 15 amino acids long. V shed 2 bases and J 1 base; nucleotides not matched to a gene: 6. The germline V gene encodes CDR1 SGHNT and CDR2 YYREEE (reference sequence). CDR3 sequence (DNA): TGTGCCAGCAGCTTTGACAGGGCAAGATCCTACGAGCAGTACTTC. Amino acids: CASSFDRARSYEQYF.

The J gene is TRBJ2-2, the V gene TRBV29-1; TRBD1 might be the D (6 bases). From germline, CDR1 is SQVTM and CDR2 ANQGSEA. Between the trimmed V and J ends, which lost 7 bases and 5 bases, there was a span of 20 bases. This CDR3 is 15 amino acids long. CDR3 nucleotides: TGCAGCGCCGAACTGACGGACAGCTTTACCGGGGAGCTGTTTTTT. It encodes CSAELTDSFTGELFF.

CDR3 sequence reads: CASSQESSGRAWGSYNEQFF. As DNA, the CDR3 is TGTGCCAGCAGCCAAGAGTCGAGCGGGAGGGCCTGGGGCTCCTACAATGAGCAGTTCTTC. The V call is TRBV4-2, the J call TRBJ2-1, with 10 bases identical to TRBD2. This CDR3 contains 20 residues. CDR1 is LGHNA, CDR2 YNFKEQ, per germline. Trimming took 0 bases from V and 0 from J; bases not matched to a gene: 11.

The table lists this clonotype with a few counts. The rearrangement uses TRBV5-1 and TRBJ2-5; no reliable D call. This CDR3 is built from 13 residues. The V gene's germline CDR1 is SGHRS and CDR2 YFSETQ. V lost 1 base and J lost 2, with 6 bases in between. The CDR3 region is CASSLISQETQYF. The CDR3 coding sequence is TGCGCCAGCAGCTTGATCTCTCAAGAGACCCAGTACTTC.

There are many counts of this clonotype. The chain recombines TRBV7-7 with TRBJ2-2, with TRBD1 matching over 8 bases. V trimming: 5 bases; J trimming: 4 bases; junction bases outside the gene matches: 3. This CDR3 is 14 amino acids long. The germline V gene encodes CDR1 SSHAT and CDR2 FNYEAQ (reference sequence). CDR3 sequence reads: CASSPGTGTGELFF. CDR3 coding DNA: TGTGCCAGCAGCCCCGGGACAGGCACCGGGGAGCTGTTTTTT.

This chain uses TRBV5-6 with TRBJ1-4; possibly TRBD1 for D (5 bases). Germline V gene sequence: CDR1 SGHDT, CDR2 YYEEEE. The V end lost 4 bases, the J end lost 0 bases, and 13 bases lay between the germline ends. This CDR3 is 16 amino acids long. The CDR3: CASSKEGRATNEKLFF. CDR3 nucleotide sequence: TGTGCCAGCAGCAAGGAGGGGAGGGCAACTAATGAAAAACTGTTTTTT. The full variable domain, completed using reference TRBV5-6 and TRBJ1-4, is DAGVTQSPTHLIKTRGQQVTLRCSPKSGHDTVSWYQQALGQGPQFIFQYYEEEERQRGNFPDRFSGHQFPNYSSELNVNALLLGDSALYLCASSKEGRATNEKLFFGSGTQLSVL.

V is TRBV5-5 and J is TRBJ2-4; the D gene is possibly TRBD1 (5 bases). The CDR3 is made up of 14 amino acids. The germline V gene has CDR1 SGHKS and CDR2 YYEKEE (reference sequence). With 6 bases removed from V and 8 bases from J, the gap between germline ends came to 18 bases. The CDR3 DNA sequence: TGTGCCAGCACCCCGACAGTCGGTCGGGACATTCAGTACTTC. Its protein product is CASTPTVGRDIQYF.

This clonotype was recorded a few times. The chain links TRBV11-2 to TRBJ2-3; the D gene is possibly TRBD1 (5 bases). CDR1 and CDR2 (germline): SGHAT, FQNNGV. This CDR3 has 16 residues. V gave up 2 bases and J gave up 6 bases, with 18 bases separating them. The CDR3 here is CASSLLGASFADTQYF. Here the CDR3 DNA reads TGTGCCAGCAGCTTATTAGGGGCCAGCTTTGCGGATACGCAGTATTTT.

This clonotype was counted between two and nine times. V and J are TRBV29-1 and TRBJ1-2, with 11 nucleotides matching TRBD1. The CDR3 length is 14 residues. V gave up 6 bases and J gave up 6 bases; unmatched junction bases: 9. CDR1 and CDR2 (germline): SQVTM, ANQGSEA. CDR3 bases: TGCAGCGTATTACGTCGGGACAGGGGGGATGGCTACACCTTC. Its protein product is CSVLRRDRGDGYTF. Drawing the rest from reference TRBV29-1 and TRBJ1-2, the complete variable domain is SAVISQKPSRDICQRGTSLTIQCQVDSQVTMMFWYRQQPGQSLTLIATANQGSEATYESGFVIDKFPISRPNLTFSTLTVSNMSPEDSSIYLCSVLRRDRGDGYTFGSGTRLTVV.

This clonotype was detected once. The chain recombines TRBV2 with TRBJ2-3, with 7 bases identical to TRBD2. The CDR3 extends over 15 amino acids. V gave up 0 bases and J gave up 3 bases; unmatched junction bases: 3. Germline assignment: CDR1 SNHLY and CDR2 FYNNEI. The CDR3 loop is CASSEAGGPTDTQYF. CDR3 bases: TGTGCCAGCAGTGAAGCGGGAGGGCCGACAGATACGCAGTATTTT.

In its sample, this clonotype was seen a few times. V usage is TRBV29-1 and J usage is TRBJ2-7, with D perhaps being TRBD1 or TRBD2 (5 bases each). The length of the CDR3 is 13 residues. Germline lookup yields CDR1 SQVTM and CDR2 ANQGSEA. V gave up 1 base and J gave up 4 bases, with 11 bases separating them. The CDR3 coding sequence is TGCAGCGTTGAAGCCCAGGGAGTATACGAGCAGTACTTC. Its translation: CSVEAQGVYEQYF.

The V and J genes are TRBV10-3 and TRBJ2-7; 11 positions match TRBD1. V dropped 5 bases and J dropped 4; count of bases not matched to a gene: 4. The CDR3 contains 14 residues. Germline V gene lookup returns CDR1 ENHRY and CDR2 SYGVKD. The CDR3 nucleotides read TGTGCCATCAGTTCGGACAGGGGGCGGTACGAGCAGTACTTC. Protein sequence: CAISSDRGRYEQYF.

The chain is built from TRBV7-8 and TRBJ2-1, with TRBD1 identical over 9 bases. The CDR3 has 18 amino acids. Germline-derived CDR1 and CDR2 are SGHVS and FQNEAQ. V lost 5 bases and J lost 5; bases outside the gene matches: 16. The CDR3, as DNA: TGTGCCAGCAGCCCCTCCCGGGACAGGGCCCCGATTAACAATGAGCAGTTCTTC. This translates into CASSPSRDRAPINNEQFF. Full variable domain (rest looked up from reference TRBV7-8 and TRBJ2-1): GAGVSQSPRYKVAKRGQDVALRCDPISGHVSLFWYQQALGQGPEFLTYFQNEAQLDKSGLPSDRFFAERPEGSVSTLKIQRTQQEDSAVYLCASSPSRDRAPINNEQFFGPGTRLTVL.